Listed here are 3 T cell receptor beta chains from one sample, sequenced in a study of blood T cell dynamics during melanoma immunotherapy. Here immunoSEQ multiplex PCR was the method, and the copy in TCRdb shows in-frame clones only, minus some. The table has around 6,400 clones, approximately 88% seen once. Time point noted: week 3, after first cycle of checkpoint inhibitor. The sequencing used blood, collected from a patient treated with checkpoint blockade. Receptors were obtained from a human donor with melanoma.

This clone was detected only once. For the CDR3, the DNA is TGTGCCAGCAGCCCTAAGGGGGGCAGGGATACCTACAATGAGCAGTTCTTC. As protein: CASSPKGGRDTYNEQFF. The chain employs TRBV7-9 and TRBJ2-1, with D perhaps given as TRBD1 or TRBD2 (6 bases each). Germline CDR1 is SEHNR and CDR2 is FQNEAQ (reference sequence). V gave up 5 bases and J gave up 2 bases, with 19 bases separating them. The CDR3 is 17 amino acids.

The chain uses TRBV5-1 and TRBJ2-7; 11 bases are a match to TRBD1. Germline V lookup: CDR1 SGHRS, CDR2 YFSETQ. V lost 2 bases to trimming and J lost 7 bases; unmatched junction nucleotides: 5. The CDR3 loop spans 14 amino acids. DNA for the CDR3: TGCGCCAGCAGCTTAGGACAGGGGGCTCGGGAGCAGTACTTC. It translates to CASSLGQGAREQYF. Combining the CDR3 with reference TRBV5-1 and TRBJ2-7 gives the whole variable domain KAGVTQTPRYLIKTRGQQVTLSCSPISGHRSVSWYQQTPGQGLQFLFEYFSETQRNKGNFPGRFSGRQFSNSRSEMNVSTLELGDSALYLCASSLGQGAREQYFGPGTRLTVT.

V gene TRBV9 combines with J gene TRBJ1-6; TRBD1 matches 8 bases. Losses at the gene ends were 0 bases for V and 10 bases for J; bases not matched to a gene: 3. Germline CDR1 reads SGDLS; CDR2 reads YYNGEE. The CDR3 is made up of 14 amino acids. The CDR3 nucleotides are TGTGCCAGCAGCGTAGCCAGGGGGCTCTCACCCCTCCACTTT. Its protein is CASSVARGLSPLHF.